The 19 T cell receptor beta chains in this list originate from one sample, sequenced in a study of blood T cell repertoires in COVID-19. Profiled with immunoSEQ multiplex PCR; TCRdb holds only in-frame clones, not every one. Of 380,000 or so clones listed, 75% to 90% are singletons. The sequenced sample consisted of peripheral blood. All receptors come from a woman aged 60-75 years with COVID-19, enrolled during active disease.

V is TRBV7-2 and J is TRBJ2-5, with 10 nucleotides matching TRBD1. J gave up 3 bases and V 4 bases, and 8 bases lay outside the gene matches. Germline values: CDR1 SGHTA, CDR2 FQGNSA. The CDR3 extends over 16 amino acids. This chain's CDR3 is CASSSTETGGKETQYF. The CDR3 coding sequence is TGTGCCAGCAGCTCCACCGAGACAGGGGGCAAAGAGACCCAGTACTTC.

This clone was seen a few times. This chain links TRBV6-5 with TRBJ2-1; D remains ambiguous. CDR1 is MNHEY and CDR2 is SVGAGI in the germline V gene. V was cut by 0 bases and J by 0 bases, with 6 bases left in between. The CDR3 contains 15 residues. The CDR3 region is CASSYSGSSYNEQFF. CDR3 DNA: TGTGCCAGCAGTTACTCGGGCAGCTCCTACAATGAGCAGTTCTTC.

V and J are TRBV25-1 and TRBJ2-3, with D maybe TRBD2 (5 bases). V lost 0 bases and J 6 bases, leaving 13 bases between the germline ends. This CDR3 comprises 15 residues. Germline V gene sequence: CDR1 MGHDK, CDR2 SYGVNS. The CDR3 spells CASSEYRGNDDTQYF. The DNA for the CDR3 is TGTGCCAGCAGTGAATATCGAGGGAATGACGATACGCAGTATTTT.

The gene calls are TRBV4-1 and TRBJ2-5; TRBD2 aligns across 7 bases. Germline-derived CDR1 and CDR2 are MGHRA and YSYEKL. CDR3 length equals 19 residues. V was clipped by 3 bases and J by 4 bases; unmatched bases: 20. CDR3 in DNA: TGCGCCAGCAGCCAGAGACTAACCCAAAACCCGGGGGGTGGAGAGACCCAGTACTTC. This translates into CASSQRLTQNPGGGETQYF.

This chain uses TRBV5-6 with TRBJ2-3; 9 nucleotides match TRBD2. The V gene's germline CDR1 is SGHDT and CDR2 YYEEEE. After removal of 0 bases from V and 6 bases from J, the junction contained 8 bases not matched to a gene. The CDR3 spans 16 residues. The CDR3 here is CASSLAVSGRGDTQYF. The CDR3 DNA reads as TGTGCCAGCAGCTTGGCGGTTAGCGGGAGAGGGGATACGCAGTATTTT. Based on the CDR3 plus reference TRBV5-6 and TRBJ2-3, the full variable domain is DAGVTQSPTHLIKTRGQQVTLRCSPKSGHDTVSWYQQALGQGPQFIFQYYEEEERQRGNFPDRFSGHQFPNYSSELNVNALLLGDSALYLCASSLAVSGRGDTQYFGPGTRLTVL.

The DNA for the CDR3 is TGTGCCAGCAGCTTGGCGGGCAGCCCAGCTGGAAACACCATATATTTT. Protein sequence: CASSLAGSPAGNTIYF. The gene calls are TRBV7-9 and TRBJ1-3; D is uncertain. This CDR3 has 16 residues. Germline CDR1 is SEHNR and CDR2 is FQNEAQ (reference sequence). V was clipped by 3 bases and J by 2 bases, with 14 bases between them. Variable domain in full (rest from reference TRBV7-9 and TRBJ1-3): DTGVSQNPRHKITKRGQNVTFRCDPISEHNRLYWYRQTLGQGPEFLTYFQNEAQLEKSRLLSDRFSAERPKGSFSTLEIQRTEQGDSAMYLCASSLAGSPAGNTIYFGEGSWLTVV.

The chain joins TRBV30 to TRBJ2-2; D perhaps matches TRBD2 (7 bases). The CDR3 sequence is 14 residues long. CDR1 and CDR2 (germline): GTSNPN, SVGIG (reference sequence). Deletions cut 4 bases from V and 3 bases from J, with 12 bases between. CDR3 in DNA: TGTGCCTGGAAACGGGGGGCTCACACCGGGGAGCTGTTTTTT. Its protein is CAWKRGAHTGELFF.

CDR3 loop: CASSVDQRSRATDTQYF. CDR3 sequence (DNA): TGTGCCAGCAGCGTAGATCAGCGTTCCCGTGCCACAGATACGCAGTATTTT. V and J are TRBV9 and TRBJ2-3; D is undetermined. The CDR3 totals 17 residues. From germline, CDR1 is SGDLS and CDR2 YYNGEE. V lost 0 bases and J 2 bases, leaving 16 bases between the germline ends.

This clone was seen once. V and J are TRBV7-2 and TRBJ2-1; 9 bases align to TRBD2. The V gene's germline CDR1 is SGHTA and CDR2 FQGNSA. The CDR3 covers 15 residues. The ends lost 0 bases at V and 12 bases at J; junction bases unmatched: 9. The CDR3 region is CASSLAAGGLDGQFF. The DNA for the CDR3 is TGTGCCAGCAGCTTAGCAGCGGGGGGCCTCGATGGGCAGTTCTTC.

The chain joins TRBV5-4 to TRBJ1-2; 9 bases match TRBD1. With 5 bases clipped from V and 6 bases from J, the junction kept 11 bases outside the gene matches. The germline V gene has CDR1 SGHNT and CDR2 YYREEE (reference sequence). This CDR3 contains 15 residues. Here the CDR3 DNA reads TGTGCCAGCAGGGAGATCGGACAGGGGCGGAATGGCTACACCTTC. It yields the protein CASREIGQGRNGYTF.

The CDR3 region is CASSVGTVGTYEQYF. CDR3 coding DNA: TGTGCCAGCAGCGTTGGGACAGTAGGAACCTACGAGCAGTACTTC. The chain recombines TRBV9 with TRBJ2-7, with 7 bases that match TRBD1. The germline CDR1 and CDR2 sequences are SGDLS and YYNGEE. This CDR3 is built from 15 residues. V trimming: 2 bases; J trimming: 2 bases; junction bases outside the gene matches: 7.

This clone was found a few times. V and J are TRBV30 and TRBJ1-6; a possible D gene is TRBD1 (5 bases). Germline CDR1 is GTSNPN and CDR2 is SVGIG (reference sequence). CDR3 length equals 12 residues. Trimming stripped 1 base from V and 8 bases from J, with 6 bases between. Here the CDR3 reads CAWSGQHSPLHF. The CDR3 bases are TGTGCCTGGAGTGGACAGCATTCACCCCTCCACTTT.

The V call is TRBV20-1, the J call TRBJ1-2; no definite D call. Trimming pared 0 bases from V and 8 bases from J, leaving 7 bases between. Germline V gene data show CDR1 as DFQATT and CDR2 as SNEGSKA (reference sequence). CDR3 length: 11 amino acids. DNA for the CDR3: TGCAGTGCTAGAGAGCCTATCGGCTACACCTTC. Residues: CSAREPIGYTF.

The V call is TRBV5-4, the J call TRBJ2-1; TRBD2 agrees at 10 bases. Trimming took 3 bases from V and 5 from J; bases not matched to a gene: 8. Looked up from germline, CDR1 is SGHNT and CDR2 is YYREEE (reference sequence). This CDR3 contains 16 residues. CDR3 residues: CASSSLAGGYDNEQFF. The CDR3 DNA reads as TGTGCCAGCAGCTCCTTAGCGGGGGGATACGACAATGAGCAGTTCTTC.

CDR3 nucleotides: TGTGCCAGCAGTTTAGGACAGCCGTACGAGCAGTACTTC. Translated: CASSLGQPYEQYF. V usage is TRBV27 and J usage is TRBJ2-7; D may be TRBD1 (6 bases). Trimming removed 2 bases from V and 4 bases from J, with 9 bases in between. Looked up from germline, CDR1 is MNHEY and CDR2 is SMNVEV (reference sequence). The CDR3 has 13 residues.

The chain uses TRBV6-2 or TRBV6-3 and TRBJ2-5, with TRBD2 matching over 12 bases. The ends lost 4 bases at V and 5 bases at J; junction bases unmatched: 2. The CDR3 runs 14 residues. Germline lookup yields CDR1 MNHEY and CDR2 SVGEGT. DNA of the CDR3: TGTGCCAGCAGTTTGGGACTAGCGGGTGAGACCCAGTACTTC. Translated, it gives CASSLGLAGETQYF.

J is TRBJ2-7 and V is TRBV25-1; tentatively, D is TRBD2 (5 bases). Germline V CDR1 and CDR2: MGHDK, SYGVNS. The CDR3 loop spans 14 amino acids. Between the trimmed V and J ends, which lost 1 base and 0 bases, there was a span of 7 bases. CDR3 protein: CASSESGNSYEQYF. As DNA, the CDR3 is TGTGCCAGCAGTGAATCCGGGAACTCCTACGAGCAGTACTTC.

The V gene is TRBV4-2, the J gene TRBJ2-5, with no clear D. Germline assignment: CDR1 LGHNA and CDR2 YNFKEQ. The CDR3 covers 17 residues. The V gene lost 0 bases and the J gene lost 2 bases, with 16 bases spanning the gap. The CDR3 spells CASSQDPRPSNQETQYF. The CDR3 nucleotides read TGTGCCAGCAGCCAAGATCCAAGGCCTAGTAATCAAGAGACCCAGTACTTC.

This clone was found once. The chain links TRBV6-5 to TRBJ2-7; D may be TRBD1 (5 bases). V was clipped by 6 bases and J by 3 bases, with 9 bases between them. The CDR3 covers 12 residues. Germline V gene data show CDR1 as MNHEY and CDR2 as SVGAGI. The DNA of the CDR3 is TGTGCCAGCAGGCGACAGTTCTACGAGCAGTACTTC. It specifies CASRRQFYEQYF.